A selection of T cell receptor beta chains follows, all from one sample in a study of early T cells in non-severe SARS-CoV-2 infection. From the 5' RACE reads, TCRdb called clonotypes with MiXCR, one entry per CDR3 protein. Of about 55,000 distinct CDR3 sequences in the sample, 9.5% to 15% were seen once. The sequencing sample was made of whole blood. The receptors stem from an adult who was a healthcare worker with PCR-confirmed SARS-CoV-2 infection or an uninfected control (not recorded which). CDR3s leave out the opening cysteine and the closing phenylalanine or tryptophan. Clone size is stated in some rows and not others, as once, few, many or a class when expanded.

NA	TRBV19	ASRPGASGDYEQY
NA	TRBV24-1	ATPLAPCFDTEAF
NA	TRBV29-1	SVDRAADTQY
many	TRBV9	ASSGEGVVANTEAF
many	TRBV9	ASSLLVAGVGNEQF
once	TRBV7-3	ASSLTLVNTGELF
many	TRBV28	ASTPNGSPYEQY
NA	TRBV6-5	ASSHGGNHGELF
medium-sized	TRBV29-1	SVGGIGETQY
few	TRBV11-1	ASTRISGTGGTYEQY
few	TRBV3-1	ASSPTPGLLEAF
few	TRBV7-2	ASSPREGKAKNIQY
few	TRBV25-1	ASSSGTYGYT
many	TRBV29-1	SVEQGTGELF
NA	TRBV5-6	ASSQPSTDTQY
NA	TRBV12-3/TRBV12-4	ASSLGGTAHTGELF
many	TRBV24-1	ATSTARLAGIEQF
NA	TRBV28	ASTSGSSYEQY
NA	TRBV6-5	ASSYIQSPSYEQY
NA	TRBV3-1	ASSQVARTEVF
few	TRBV11-2	ASSEGTFQAQY
NA	TRBV28	ASSEQLSEAF
few	TRBV2	ASSEGAGRGRNIQY
NA	TRBV19	ASSPDRVYQPQH
NA	TRBV12-3/TRBV12-4	ASSRRAGGPGEQY
many	TRBV2	ASSYMNEQY
NA	TRBV7-3	ASSLNRGQYTEAF
NA	TRBV7-2	ASNVPWVTGQF
few	TRBV28	ASSSRVAQY
many	TRBV6-6	ASTGQNYGYT
NA	TRBV7-9	ASSLMNEKLF
many	TRBV27	ASRPGQGFEKLF
NA	TRBV9	ASSPYVRDSEQF
many	TRBV30	AWEGQGVSYGYT
many	TRBV7-2	ASSSPYGYT
few	TRBV7-6	ASSPQGGSYGYT
few	TRBV6-1	ASSEYATNPSTDTQY
many	TRBV7-6	ASSPIRGGGNEQF
few	TRBV24-1	ATASGNTGELF
few	TRBV20-1	SARESNRGTDEQY
NA	TRBV7-9	ASSLTSGSLDTQY
few	TRBV28	ATSRTAGYT
few	TRBV5-4	ASSLEAGGRLAPINEQF
NA	TRBV29-1	SPLGDRENIDTEAF
NA	TRBV7-6	ASSLNWAYEQY
NA	TRBV28	ASTPPRGRRDEQY
NA	TRBV28	ASSTTSGYTDTQY
many	TRBV11-3	ASSLVGLAGDEQF
NA	TRBV10-3	AISGTPGGSPLH
many	TRBV2	ASRTGTGHLSGANVLT
few	TRBV14	ASSQDSQQANYGYT
many	TRBV28	ASSFWGQGSNQPQH
few	TRBV28	ASSPDGNSGNTIY